Following are 8 T cell receptor beta chains from one sample sequenced in a study of cytomegalovirus exposure and HLA in healthy donors. PCR was performed using 60 Vbeta and 13 Jbeta primers. The table came from immunoSEQ multiplex PCR; TCRdb's copy has only in-frame clones and leaves some out. Of tens of thousands of clones listed, 76% were seen once; the top ten hold roughly 1.5%. The sequenced sample was PBMCs. Every receptor here comes from a male donor in good health and CMV-seronegative.

The gene calls are TRBV5-1 and TRBJ1-1; D is unclear. Germline CDR1 and CDR2: SGHRS and YFSETQ. This CDR3 comprises 15 residues. V was shortened by 2 bases and J by 2 bases, with 13 bases between the two germline ends. The CDR3 region is CASSFGERSNTEAFF. The CDR3 region has the DNA TGCGCCAGCAGCTTCGGCGAGCGTAGCAACACTGAAGCTTTCTTT.

The CDR3 sequence is CASSWAMGEGNTEAFF. The DNA for the CDR3 is TGTGCCAGCAGCTGGGCCATGGGGGAGGGGAACACTGAAGCTTTCTTT. The chain carries TRBV5-6 and TRBJ1-1; TRBD1 might be the D (5 bases). Germline V gives CDR1 SGHDT, CDR2 YYEEEE. The CDR3 has 16 residues. Deletions cut 3 bases from V and 1 base from J, with 16 bases between.

The chain carries TRBV4-3 and TRBJ2-4; TRBD1 agrees at 9 bases. The CDR3 length is 20 residues. The V gene end was trimmed by 3 bases and the J gene end by 1 base; junction bases not matched to a gene: 16. Germline V gene sequence: CDR1 LGHNA, CDR2 YSLEER. The CDR3 DNA reads as TGCGCCAGCAGCCAGCTTACAGGGGGCATGATTGGCGGGGCCAAAAACATTCAGTACTTC. It translates to CASSQLTGGMIGGAKNIQYF.

V is TRBV4-3 and J is TRBJ2-7, with 9 bases that match TRBD1. Germline CDR1 reads LGHNA; CDR2 reads YSLEER. The length of the CDR3 is 17 residues. Trimming took 4 bases from V and 2 from J; bases not matched to a gene: 12. CDR3 sequence: CASSPGVYGTGPYEQYF. The CDR3 nucleotides read TGCGCCAGCAGCCCGGGGGTGTACGGGACAGGGCCCTACGAGCAGTACTTC.

J is TRBJ1-1 and V is TRBV9; no definite D call. Germline V CDR1 and CDR2: SGDLS, YYNGEE. Between the trimmed V and J ends, which lost 1 base and 7 bases, there was a span of 11 bases. The CDR3 is 13 amino acids. The CDR3, as DNA: TGTGCCAGCAGCGTAACGAGCGTCAATGAAGCTTTCTTT. Translation gives CASSVTSVNEAFF.

This clone is a singleton in its sample. This sequence joins TRBV14 and TRBJ2-1; 8 nucleotides line up with TRBD2. In germline, CDR1 is SGHDN, CDR2 FVKESK. Trimming removed 5 bases from V and 8 bases from J; junction bases left unmatched: 5. The length of the CDR3 is 13 residues. CDR3 DNA: TGTGCCAGCAGCGGTGCGGGGGGCTATGAGCAGTTCTTC. It is translated as CASSGAGGYEQFF.

This clone appeared a few times. The V call is TRBV28, the J call TRBJ1-2; D is possibly TRBD1 (6 bases). The CDR3 sequence is 14 residues long. V was trimmed by 5 bases and J by 4 bases, leaving 14 bases between them. Germline V gene sequence: CDR1 MDHEN, CDR2 SYDVKM. This CDR3 reads CASSGGASAYGYTF. DNA of the CDR3: TGTGCCAGCAGTGGGGGGGCTTCGGCCTATGGCTACACCTTC.

This clone was detected once. V usage is TRBV12-2 and J usage is TRBJ2-7; TRBD1, as called in the table, went unchecked against the DNA. TRBV12-2 is annotated as a pseudogene. The CDR3 sequence is 14 residues long. Here the CDR3 reads CASRLAHRAWEQYF. The CDR3 DNA is TGTGCAAGTCGCTTAGCGCACAGGGCCTGGGAGCAGTACTTC.